This T cell receptor beta chain derives from a study of STAT3 mutations in large granular lymphocyte leukemia. General study results and limits: Every T-cell large granular lymphocyte leukemia patient had at least one immunodominant TCR beta clonotype.

Sequenced by immunoSEQ multiplex PCR; TCRdb stores in-frame clones only, minus some. Of 10,000 to 15,000 clones listed, 88% are singletons. CDR3 length: 13 residues. The ends were cut back, 3 bases at V and 5 bases at J, with 8 bases in the middle. Germline V gene data show CDR1 as MNHEY and CDR2 as SMNVEV (reference sequence). Remarks on this clone: The antigen is unknown.

The source of this sequence is a human donor with T large granular lymphocyte leukemia. Some clones in this sample may be carry-over from other donors' samples. The chain links TRBV27 to TRBJ1-5; D ambiguous. The source material was PBMCs. In DNA form, the CDR3 reads TGTGCCAGCAGTTTTAGGAGGGATCAGCCCCAGCATTTT. It is translated as CASSFRRDQPQHF.